The source of this T cell receptor beta chain is a study of blood T cell repertoires in COVID-19. Study at large: Acute and convalescent COVID-19 specimens originated in the United States, Italy and Spain. The analysed material was cDNA or gDNA that came from T cells, B-cell-depleted T cells, or PBMCs.

Sequenced by immunoSEQ multiplex PCR; TCRdb stores in-frame clones only, minus some. The table records about 64,000 clones, about 66% of them present only once. The germline CDR1 and CDR2 sequences are SQVTM and ANQGSEA. Trimming cost V 5 bases and J 2 bases, with 10 bases left between them. The CDR3 loop spans 12 amino acids. Ages ranged from roughly 18 to 100 years, with residence in 20 to 30 US areas. Those designated as exposed participants met a COVID-19 case within 2 weeks before study entry. The TCR comes from a woman aged 60-75 years who had been exposed to COVID-19. The sequenced material came from PBMCs or T cells enriched from blood (not recorded which). The chain recombines TRBV29-1 with TRBJ2-7; D may be TRBD1 (5 bases). The chain's CDR3 is CSVLARAYEQYF. CDR3 DNA sequence: TGCAGCGTTTTGGCCAGGGCCTACGAGCAGTACTTC.